The 22 T cell receptor beta chains in this list originate from one sample, sequenced in a study of cytomegalovirus exposure and HLA in healthy donors. This PCR relied on a set of 60 Vbeta primers and 13 Jbeta primers. Assay: immunoSEQ multiplex PCR; the TCRdb copy retains only in-frame clones and omits some. The table shows 250,000 to 350,000 clones, with roughly 88% occurring only once. The sample taken for sequencing was PBMCs. The receptors shown here come from a man aged 40-49 years in good health and CMV-seropositive.

The table lists this clone with a count of one. The genes are TRBV6-1 and TRBJ1-5; TRBD1 matches 8 bases. Germline CDR1 MNHNS, CDR2 SASEGT. The CDR3 extends over 13 amino acids. Trimming cost V 6 bases and J 6 bases; bases outside gene matches: 4. CDR3 coding DNA: TGTGCCAGCAGCAGGGGGCAGGGTCAGCCCCAGCATTTT. As protein: CASSRGQGQPQHF.

The gene calls are TRBV19 and TRBJ2-3; a weak D match, TRBD1 (6 bases). The CDR3 loop spans 16 amino acids. Deletions cut 3 bases from V and 3 bases from J, with 16 bases between. The germline V gene has CDR1 LNHDA and CDR2 SQIVND (reference sequence). The CDR3 loop is CASSILGTFLTDTQYF. The CDR3 nucleotides are TGTGCCAGTAGTATTTTAGGGACATTTCTGACAGATACGCAGTATTTT. Full variable domain (remainder filled in from reference TRBV19 and TRBJ2-3): DGGITQSPKYLFRKEGQNVTLSCEQNLNHDAMYWYRQDPGQGLRLIYYSQIVNDFQKGDIAEGYSVSREKKESFPLTVTSAQKNPTAFYLCASSILGTFLTDTQYFGPGTRLTVL.

The V call is TRBV2, the J call TRBJ2-3; no firm D call. The V and J ends lost 1 base and 3 bases respectively, with 5 bases between them. Germline assignment: CDR1 SNHLY and CDR2 FYNNEI. The CDR3 has 13 amino acids. The CDR3 DNA reads TGTGCCAGCAGTGAAGGCAGGACAGATACGCAGTATTTT. This sequence encodes CASSEGRTDTQYF.

The chain carries TRBV11-2 and TRBJ2-1, with TRBD1 matching 9 bases. Germline V CDR1 and CDR2: SGHAT, FQNNGV. The CDR3 has 16 residues. The J segment lost 6 bases and the V segment lost 3 bases, leaving 9 bases of the junction unmatched. The CDR3: CASSFLSGTGSNEQFF. In DNA, the CDR3 is TGTGCCAGCAGCTTCCTTTCCGGGACAGGGTCCAATGAGCAGTTCTTC. Full variable domain (remainder filled in from reference TRBV11-2 and TRBJ2-1): EAGVAQSPRYKIIEKRQSVAFWCNPISGHATLYWYQQILGQGPKLLIQFQNNGVVDDSQLPKDRFSAERLKGVDSTLKIQPAKLEDSAVYLCASSFLSGTGSNEQFFGPGTRLTVL.

V usage is TRBV4-3 and J usage is TRBJ2-7; possibly TRBD1 for D (6 bases). This CDR3 contains 14 residues. V shed 0 bases and J shed 2 bases, with 8 bases lying between them. Germline assignment: CDR1 LGHNA and CDR2 YSLEER. CDR3 residues: CASSQDRTAYEQYF. DNA for the CDR3: TGCGCCAGCAGCCAAGATAGGACAGCCTACGAGCAGTACTTC.

The chain employs TRBV10-3 and TRBJ2-7, with D perhaps matching TRBD2 (6 bases). The CDR3 is made up of 14 amino acids. The V end lost 6 bases, the J end lost 2 bases, and 14 bases lay between the germline ends. Germline lookup yields CDR1 ENHRY and CDR2 SYGVKD. The CDR3 region has the DNA TGTGCCATCAGAAAACTAGCTGATACCTACGAGCAGTACTTC. Its protein is CAIRKLADTYEQYF.

V is TRBV15 and J is TRBJ2-7; 10 bases align to TRBD2. The CDR3 has 15 residues. V shed 2 bases and J 4 bases; nucleotides not matched to a gene: 5. Germline V lookup: CDR1 LNHNV, CDR2 YYDKDF (reference sequence). The chain's CDR3 is CATSRNSGRGYEQYF. The DNA for the CDR3 is TGTGCCACCAGCAGAAACAGCGGGAGGGGGTACGAGCAGTACTTC.

The genes are TRBV6-5 and TRBJ1-1, with D possibly matching TRBD1 (5 bases). The length of the CDR3 is 13 residues. V lost 4 bases and J 5 bases, leaving 11 bases between the germline ends. The V gene's germline CDR1 is MNHEY and CDR2 SVGAGI. As DNA, the CDR3 is TGTGCCAGCAGTTCCGATGGGGGGACTGAAGCTTTCTTT. Its translation is CASSSDGGTEAFF.

V usage is TRBV4-2 and J usage is TRBJ2-7; 7 bases are shared with TRBD2. Per the germline V gene, CDR1 is LGHNA and CDR2 is YNFKEQ. This CDR3 comprises 16 residues. The trim removed 1 base at V and 2 bases at J, leaving 8 bases unmatched. The CDR3 region has the DNA TGTGCCAGCAGCCAAGTCGGGGCGGGAGACACCTACGAGCAGTACTTC. Translating gives CASSQVGAGDTYEQYF.

Details on this clone: This same CDR3 is encoded by further DNA sequences in the sample. The gene calls are TRBV9 and TRBJ1-1, with a possible D match to TRBD1 (5 bases). The CDR3 runs to 13 residues. Deletions cut 2 bases from V and 1 base from J, with 6 bases between. From germline, CDR1 is SGDLS and CDR2 YYNGEE. The CDR3 loop is CASSVQGNTEAFF. The CDR3 DNA reads TGTGCCAGCAGCGTGCAGGGGAACACTGAAGCTTTCTTT.

CDR3 in DNA: TGTGCCAGCAGTTCGCTGGACACCCCAGGGGAGCAGTACTTC. Its protein is CASSSLDTPGEQYF. This chain connects TRBV27 to TRBJ2-7; tentatively, D is TRBD1 (5 bases). The CDR3 extends over 14 amino acids. The germline V gene has CDR1 MNHEY and CDR2 SMNVEV (reference sequence). Trimming stripped 4 bases from V and 7 bases from J, with 17 bases between.

The chain is built from TRBV20-1 and TRBJ2-5; a possible D gene is TRBD2 (5 bases). Germline CDR1 DFQATT, CDR2 SNEGSKA (reference sequence). Deletions cut 7 bases from V and 7 bases from J, with 13 bases between. This CDR3 region has 11 residues. This CDR3 reads CSGMKSGTQYF. The CDR3 bases are TGCAGTGGGATGAAAAGCGGGACCCAGTACTTC.

This chain connects TRBV7-8 to TRBJ1-4, with 11 positions matching TRBD1. J gave up 6 bases and V 5 bases, and 17 bases lay outside the gene matches. This CDR3 contains 19 residues. In germline, CDR1 is SGHVS, CDR2 FQNEAQ. The CDR3 sequence is CASSPLPDRGRGVDEKLFF. In DNA, the CDR3 is TGTGCCAGCAGCCCCTTACCGGACAGGGGGCGCGGGGTTGATGAAAAACTGTTTTTT. Drawing the rest from reference TRBV7-8 and TRBJ1-4, the complete variable domain is GAGVSQSPRYKVAKRGQDVALRCDPISGHVSLFWYQQALGQGPEFLTYFQNEAQLDKSGLPSDRFFAERPEGSVSTLKIQRTQQEDSAVYLCASSPLPDRGRGVDEKLFFGSGTQLSVL.

The chain recombines TRBV27 with TRBJ1-2, with 9 bases fitting TRBD1. With 3 bases clipped from V and 7 bases from J, the junction kept 3 bases outside the gene matches. Germline V gene sequence: CDR1 MNHEY, CDR2 SMNVEV (reference sequence). The length of the CDR3 is 13 residues. The CDR3 protein is CASSFRDRVGYTF. The CDR3 DNA is TGTGCCAGCAGTTTTCGGGACAGGGTTGGCTACACCTTC.

This sequence joins TRBV27 and TRBJ1-1, with 12 nucleotides matching TRBD1. Germline V gene data show CDR1 as MNHEY and CDR2 as SMNVEV (reference sequence). The ends lost 4 bases at V and 11 bases at J; junction bases unmatched: 11. The CDR3 covers 15 residues. CDR3 sequence: CASSSPPGQGAQAFF. CDR3 DNA sequence: TGTGCCAGCAGTTCTCCTCCGGGACAGGGGGCTCAGGCTTTCTTT.

The chain employs TRBV6-5 and TRBJ2-6; TRBD1 might be the D (5 bases). The CDR3 contains 16 residues. Germline CDR1 and CDR2: MNHEY and SVGAGI. The ends were cut back, 2 bases at V and 3 bases at J, with 11 bases in the middle. In DNA form, the CDR3 reads TGTGCCAGCAGTTACCAGGGTTTGGGTGGGGCCAACGTCCTGACTTTC. The encoded protein is CASSYQGLGGANVLTF.

This rearrangement joins TRBV5-4 to TRBJ2-5, with 16 bases fitting TRBD2. In germline, CDR1 is SGHNT, CDR2 YYREEE (reference sequence). The CDR3 has 17 residues. J was trimmed by 5 bases and V by 5 bases; bases with no gene match: 9. The CDR3 DNA is TGTGCCAGCAGGCCCGGGACTAGCGGGAGGGATGGGGAGACCCAGTACTTC. Protein product: CASRPGTSGRDGETQYF.

The rearrangement joins TRBV18 to TRBJ2-1; 8 bases agree with TRBD1. CDR1 and CDR2 (germline): KGHSH, LQKENI. The CDR3 sequence is 16 residues long. The V segment lost 3 bases and the J segment 2 bases; nucleotides outside the gene matches: 6. CDR3 DNA: TGTGCCAGCTCACCGGGACAGGCTGGGCCCTACAATGAGCAGTTCTTC. Translated: CASSPGQAGPYNEQFF.

The chain employs TRBV5-4 and TRBJ2-3, with a tentative D call TRBD1 (7 bases). Germline V lookup: CDR1 SGHNT, CDR2 YYREEE (reference sequence). Trimming shortened V by 4 bases and J by 3 bases, and 15 bases separated the two germline ends. This CDR3 spans 15 amino acids. The CDR3 loop reads CASSAEGRGTDTQYF. The CDR3 region has the DNA TGTGCCAGCAGCGCGGAGGGCAGGGGGACAGATACGCAGTATTTT.

This sequence joins TRBV5-8 and TRBJ2-7; D is uncertain. Germline CDR1 is SGHTS and CDR2 is YDEGEE. V was cut by 1 base and J by 5 bases, with 4 bases left in between. The CDR3 consists of 11 residues. CDR3 sequence reads: CASSLFNEQYF. DNA for the CDR3: TGTGCCAGCAGCTTGTTCAACGAGCAGTACTTC.

The chain carries TRBV4-3 and TRBJ2-1, with 12 bases lining up with TRBD2. Trimming at V came to 1 base and at J to 6 bases, leaving 7 bases not matched to a gene. This CDR3 is built from 17 residues. CDR1 is LGHNA, CDR2 YSLEER, per germline. DNA for the CDR3: TGCGCCAGCAGCCAAGGTTCTAGCGGGAGGGGAGGCAATGAGCAGTTCTTC. Translation: CASSQGSSGRGGNEQFF.

The chain links TRBV25-1 to TRBJ2-5; possible D gene TRBD1, 6 bases. The V gene's germline CDR1 is MGHDK and CDR2 SYGVNS. Between the trimmed V and J ends, which lost 2 bases and 4 bases, there was a span of 14 bases. CDR3 length: 15 amino acids. The CDR3 coding sequence is TGTGCCAGCAGTGAACCCACAGGGCCCCCAGAGACCCAGTACTTC. Protein: CASSEPTGPPETQYF.